Given below is one T cell receptor (beta chain) in context. The target antigen is unknown. The data stem from a study of response to subunit inactivated influenza vaccine. General study findings and limits: Authors suggested few new T cells are recruited by each seasonal influenza vaccination.

MiXCR, applied by TCRdb to the RT-PCR reads, yields one record per CDR3 protein. The sample shows hundreds of thousands of distinct CDR3 sequences, 12% to 15% of them seen only once. Germline assignment: CDR1 SGHAT and CDR2 FQNNGV. This CDR3 region has 18 residues. Trimming cost V 1 base and J 5 bases, with 23 bases left between them. Sequencing used PBMCs from blood, obtained roughly 15 days before vaccination. This sequence joins TRBV11-2 and TRBJ1-1; weak D call: TRBD1 (6 bases). This TCR was sampled from a man aged 45-65 years who received an inactivated influenza vaccine. CDR3 in DNA: TGTGCCAGCAGCTTAGTAGGGGGAAGGATGGATTCGGGGACTGAAGCTTTCTTT. Amino acids: CASSLVGGRMDSGTEAFF.